The 20 T cell receptor beta chains given below trace back to one sample, sequenced in a study of shared clonotypes between healthy human individuals. CD8 cells classed as naive were CD45RO-negative and positively selected for CCR7, excluding terminally differentiated effector memory CD45RA+ cells. Sequenced by immunoSEQ multiplex PCR; TCRdb stores in-frame clones only, minus some. The sample lists about 2,100,000 clones, about 93% occurring once. Sequencing used naive CD8+ T cells from PBMCs. The receptors originated from a young man in good health. Some clones in this sample may be carry-over from other donors' samples.

Note on this clone: Different DNA sequences within this sample yield the same CDR3. The chain links TRBV29-1 to TRBJ2-1, with unresolved D. Germline lookup yields CDR1 SQVTM and CDR2 ANQGSEA. This CDR3 contains 12 residues. V lost 3 bases to trimming and J lost 4 bases, with 7 bases between them. The DNA for the CDR3 is TGCAGCGTTGAGGAACGGTACAATGAGCAGTTCTTC. Translated: CSVEERYNEQFF.

As to this clone: The same CDR3 arises from other DNA sequences in this sample as well. The chain uses TRBV4-3 and TRBJ2-3; TRBD1 is a possible D gene (6 bases). The CDR3 is 13 residues long. Germline-derived CDR1 and CDR2 are LGHNA and YSLEER. The ends were cut back, 5 bases at V and 0 bases at J, with 6 bases in the middle. CDR3 sequence reads: CASSRGSTDTQYF. The CDR3 coding sequence is TGCGCCAGCAGCAGGGGGAGCACAGATACGCAGTATTTT.

V is TRBV9 and J is TRBJ2-7; 9 bases map to TRBD2. V trimming: 0 bases; J trimming: 3 bases; junction bases outside the gene matches: 4. The CDR3 has 15 residues. The germline gives CDR1 SGDLS, CDR2 YYNGEE. The CDR3 loop is CASSVASGTVYEQYF. DNA of the CDR3: TGTGCCAGCAGCGTAGCTAGCGGGACTGTCTACGAGCAGTACTTC.

This rearrangement joins TRBV29-1 to TRBJ2-3, with a weak D call TRBD2 (6 bases). This CDR3 has 14 amino acids. Trimming pared 6 bases from V and 2 bases from J, leaving 15 bases between. Germline V gene lookup returns CDR1 SQVTM and CDR2 ANQGSEA. This CDR3 is CSVGGLAATDTQYF. The CDR3 DNA reads TGCAGCGTCGGGGGACTCGCGGCCACAGATACGCAGTATTTT.

This sequence joins TRBV28 and TRBJ2-5, with 7 bases lining up with TRBD2. The CDR3 is made up of 15 amino acids. The junction had 7 bases not matched to a gene; V was cut back by 1 base and J by 5 bases. Germline V gene lookup returns CDR1 MDHEN and CDR2 SYDVKM. The CDR3 region has the DNA TGTGCCAGCAGTTTATCGAGACTAGCAGGCGAGACCCAGTACTTC. Translated, it gives CASSLSRLAGETQYF.

The J gene is TRBJ2-1, the V gene TRBV29-1, with D possibly being TRBD1 (6 bases). V lost 4 bases, J lost 15 bases, and 16 bases lay in between. This CDR3 is built from 11 residues. Germline values: CDR1 SQVTM, CDR2 ANQGSEA. In nucleotides, the CDR3 is TGCAGCGTTGTTTCATCAGGGGTACGGTTCTTC. Translated: CSVVSSGVRFF.

The chain is built from TRBV4-1 and TRBJ2-3; D is possibly TRBD1 (6 bases). The CDR3 sequence is 17 residues long. Germline V gene data show CDR1 as MGHRA and CDR2 as YSYEKL. V was clipped by 3 bases and J by 3 bases, with 19 bases between them. The CDR3 spells CASSQFVSLGGTDTQYF. DNA of the CDR3: TGCGCCAGCAGCCAGTTCGTTTCGCTAGGGGGAACAGATACGCAGTATTTT.

CDR3 sequence (DNA): TGTGCCAGCCGGGGACGGACTTCCTATGGCTACACCTTC. Translation: CASRGRTSYGYTF. The J gene is TRBJ1-2, the V gene TRBV14; weak D call: TRBD1 (5 bases). From germline, CDR1 is SGHDN and CDR2 FVKESK. The V end was cut by 8 bases, the J end by 4 bases, with 14 bases between. The CDR3 has 13 amino acids.

CDR3 DNA sequence: TGTGCCAGCAGCTTAGGAGGGACAGTCGGAAACACCATATATTTT. It is translated as CASSLGGTVGNTIYF. This chain joins TRBV7-6 and TRBJ1-3; TRBD1 agrees at 7 bases. The CDR3 spans 15 residues. Germline V gene lookup returns CDR1 SGHVS and CDR2 FNYEAQ. Trimming cost V 1 base and J 4 bases; bases outside gene matches: 4.

This chain links TRBV4-3 with TRBJ1-5, with D hard to call. The CDR3 contains 18 residues. Per germline, CDR1 LGHNA and CDR2 YSLEER. Trimming shortened V by 0 bases and J by 3 bases, and 18 bases separated the two germline ends. The CDR3 DNA sequence: TGCGCCAGCAGCCAAGAAGTAGTCCGGGGAGTAATCAATCAGCCCCAGCATTTT. This encodes CASSQEVVRGVINQPQHF.

This chain connects TRBV28 to TRBJ1-5; perhaps TRBD1 as D (6 bases). This CDR3 has 17 residues. Between the trimmed V and J ends, which lost 3 bases and 0 bases, there was a span of 15 bases. Germline loops: CDR1 MDHEN, CDR2 SYDVKM. In DNA, the CDR3 is TGTGCCAGCAGTTTGAGGGGGGGCTACTATAGCAATCAGCCCCAGCATTTT. Its protein product is CASSLRGGYYSNQPQHF.

This chain uses TRBV28 with TRBJ2-5, with D possibly being TRBD1 (6 bases). Trimming took 3 bases from V and 5 from J, leaving 16 bases between them. Per germline, CDR1 MDHEN and CDR2 SYDVKM. The CDR3 is made up of 15 amino acids. DNA of the CDR3: TGTGCCAGCAGTTTGCTGGGGGCTGGTGGCGAGACCCAGTACTTC. This encodes CASSLLGAGGETQYF.

The chain links TRBV28 to TRBJ2-7; D might be TRBD1 or TRBD2, each matching 5 bases. The CDR3 totals 14 residues. V gave up 2 bases and J gave up 5 bases, with 13 bases separating them. CDR1 and CDR2 (germline): MDHEN, SYDVKM. CDR3 residues: CASSLGRGTNEQYF. The CDR3 DNA sequence: TGTGCCAGCAGTTTAGGTCGGGGCACTAACGAGCAGTACTTC.

Worth noting for this clone: Other nucleotide sequences in the sample specify the same CDR3. V usage is TRBV4-3 and J usage is TRBJ1-2; no clear D. Germline values: CDR1 LGHNA, CDR2 YSLEER. The V gene lost 1 base and the J gene lost 5 bases, with 14 bases spanning the gap. The CDR3 extends over 15 amino acids. The CDR3 bases are TGCGCCAGCAGCCAAGTTACTGGAGGAGGGTATGGCTACACCTTC. It is translated as CASSQVTGGGYGYTF.

This chain uses TRBV4-1 with TRBJ2-5; weak D call: TRBD1 (6 bases). Germline loops: CDR1 MGHRA, CDR2 YSYEKL. This CDR3 comprises 12 residues. V was trimmed by 1 base and J by 7 bases, leaving 7 bases between them. CDR3 region: CASSQVQGTQYF. The CDR3 nucleotides read TGCGCCAGCAGCCAAGTACAGGGGACCCAGTACTTC.

The chain is built from TRBV11-3 and TRBJ2-1, with D perhaps matching TRBD1 (5 bases). The V gene lost 2 bases and the J gene lost 3 bases, with 11 bases spanning the gap. CDR1 SGHNT and CDR2 YENEEA come from the germline V gene. The CDR3 is 15 residues long. CDR3 sequence reads: CASSLFAGFYNEQFF. As DNA, the CDR3 is TGTGCCAGCAGCTTATTCGCAGGGTTCTACAATGAGCAGTTCTTC. Using reference TRBV11-3 and TRBJ2-1 for the parts outside the CDR3, the full variable domain is EAGVVQSPRYKIIEKKQPVAFWCNPISGHNTLYWYLQNLGQGPELLIRYENEEAVDDSQLPKDRFSAERLKGVDSTLKIQPAELGDSAVYLCASSLFAGFYNEQFFGPGTRLTVL.

The V gene is TRBV30, the J gene TRBJ2-7; D is tentatively TRBD1 or TRBD2 (5 bases each). CDR3 length: 14 amino acids. Trimming pared 3 bases from V and 3 bases from J, leaving 15 bases between. Germline CDR1 and CDR2: GTSNPN and SVGIG (reference sequence). Here the CDR3 DNA reads TGTGCCTGGAGCCACCCGGGACCGAGCTACGAGCAGTACTTC. Encoded protein: CAWSHPGPSYEQYF.

The V call is TRBV19, the J call TRBJ2-1; tentatively, D is TRBD1 or TRBD2 (6 bases each). CDR3 size: 15 residues. Deletions cut 0 bases from V and 9 bases from J, with 15 bases between. CDR1 is LNHDA and CDR2 is SQIVND in the germline V gene (reference sequence). Written as DNA, the CDR3 is TGTGCCAGTAGTATAGATCGAAGGGGGGATCTTGAGCAGTTCTTC. Translating it yields CASSIDRRGDLEQFF.

The J gene is TRBJ1-1, the V gene TRBV5-1, with TRBD1 matching 10 bases. Germline V gene data show CDR1 as SGHRS and CDR2 as YFSETQ. V trimming: 8 bases; J trimming: 6 bases; junction bases outside the gene matches: 13. The CDR3 has 15 residues. The chain's CDR3 is CASYAGQGEYSEAFF. The CDR3 region has the DNA TGCGCCAGTTACGCTGGACAGGGGGAATACTCTGAAGCTTTCTTT.

This clone came up a few times. Other DNA variants within this sample encode the same CDR3. The gene calls are TRBV11-2 and TRBJ1-1; D not resolved. Germline V gene lookup returns CDR1 SGHAT and CDR2 FQNNGV. This CDR3 spans 13 amino acids. The V and J ends lost 2 bases and 1 base respectively, with 5 bases between them. CDR3 nucleotides: TGTGCCAGCAGCTTATCAGGGAACACTGAAGCTTTCTTT. This translates into CASSLSGNTEAFF.